This TCR beta chain was identified during a study of T cell responses to AZD1222 COVID-19 vaccine. Profiled with immunoSEQ multiplex PCR; TCRdb holds only in-frame clones, not every one. The sample consists of 250,000 to 300,000 clones, almost 95% of them appearing once. V was clipped by 0 bases and J by 5 bases, with 12 bases between them. CDR3 length: 15 amino acids. This chain links TRBV5-7 with TRBJ1-5; no firm D call. TRBV5-7 has ORF status, its function being uncertain. The TCR originated in an adult who received the AZD1222 COVID-19 vaccine. Sample: peripheral blood, taken 28 days after the second AZD1222 dose. CDR3 in amino acids: CASSLVGRSDQPQHF. The CDR3, as DNA: TGTGCCAGCAGCTTGGTTGGTAGGTCCGATCAGCCCCAGCATTTT.